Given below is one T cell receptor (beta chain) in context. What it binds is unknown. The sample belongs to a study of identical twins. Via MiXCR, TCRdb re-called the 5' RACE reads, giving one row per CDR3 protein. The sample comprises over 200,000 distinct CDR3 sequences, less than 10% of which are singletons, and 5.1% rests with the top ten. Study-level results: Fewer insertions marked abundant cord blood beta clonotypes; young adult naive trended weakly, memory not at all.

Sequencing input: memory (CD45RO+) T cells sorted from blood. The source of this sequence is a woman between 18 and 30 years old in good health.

The chain's CDR3 is CSAIAGTGEQYF. The CDR3 DNA follows: TGCAGTGCTATCGCGGGTACGGGGGAGCAGTACTTC. The chain carries TRBV20-1 and TRBJ2-7; D is possibly TRBD2 (5 bases). The germline V gene encodes CDR1 DFQATT and CDR2 SNEGSKA (reference sequence). The CDR3 length is 12 residues. With 4 bases removed from V and 7 bases from J, the gap between germline ends came to 14 bases.